A selection of T cell receptor beta chains follows, all from one sample in a study of blood T cell repertoires in COVID-19. Some clones are missing from TCRdb's copy, which holds only in-frame ones; the method was immunoSEQ multiplex PCR. Here the sample spans more than 140,000 clones, around 81% being singletons. Sequencing was performed on peripheral blood. The receptors were sampled from a human donor in a cohort sampled during active COVID-19. The CDR3 runs from the conserved cysteine through the conserved F or W. D genes are given only for firm matches. The size entry is marked missing in some rows and otherwise reads once, few, many or a size class.

TRBJ2-7 19 TRBD2 TRBV5-1 NA CASSLETMGLAGYSYEQYF TGCGCCAGCAGCTTGGAGACAATGGGACTAGCGGGATACTCCTACGAGCAGTACTTC
TRBJ2-7 14 NA TRBV18 NA CASSPPSQPYEQYF TGTGCCAGCTCACCGCCGTCACAACCCTACGAGCAGTACTTC
TRBJ2-5 14 NA TRBV6-5 once CASSYSADQETQYF TGTGCCAGCAGTTACTCAGCGGATCAAGAGACCCAGTACTTC
TRBJ1-6 14 NA TRBV20-1 NA CSASGSSYNSPLHF TGCAGTGCCAGTGGCAGCTCCTATAATTCACCCCTCCACTTT
TRBJ1-4 15 NA TRBV11-2 NA CASSLLGAPNEKLFF TGTGCCAGCAGCTTACTGGGGGCACCTAATGAAAAACTGTTTTTT
TRBJ1-5 18 NA TRBV7-9 NA CASSTGTMAQWGNQPQHF TGTGCCAGCAGCACCGGGACTATGGCCCAATGGGGCAATCAGCCCCAGCATTTT
TRBJ1-1 14 NA TRBV5-1 once CASSSGVFGTEAFF TGCGCCAGCAGCTCAGGGGTATTTGGAACTGAAGCTTTCTTT
TRBJ1-2 14 TRBD1 TRBV18 NA CASSRDREDYGYTF TGTGCCAGCTCACGAGACAGGGAGGACTATGGCTACACCTTC
TRBJ1-5 13 NA TRBV5-1 once CASSFLSNQPQHF TGCGCCAGCAGCTTCCTGAGCAATCAGCCCCAGCATTTT
TRBJ1-1 15 NA TRBV15 NA CATSRGQAGNTEAFF TGTGCCACCAGCAGAGGACAGGCAGGGAACACTGAAGCTTTCTTT
TRBJ2-1 18 TRBD2 TRBV9 NA CASSVGRGGTSGRNEQFF TGTGCCAGCAGCGTAGGGCGGGGAGGGACTAGCGGTAGAAATGAGCAGTTCTTC
TRBJ2-7 14 NA TRBV7-9 NA CASSRTGGAYEQYF TGTGCCAGCAGTCGGACAGGAGGGGCCTACGAGCAGTACTTC
TRBJ1-3 14 NA TRBV7-2 NA CASSARVNGNTIYF TGTGCCAGCAGCGCCAGGGTAAATGGAAACACCATATATTTT
TRBJ1-5 14 TRBD1 TRBV18 NA CASSPVDRGQPQHF TGTGCCAGCTCACCGGTGGACAGGGGTCAGCCCCAGCATTTT
TRBJ2-7 15 TRBD2 TRBV7-2 NA CASSLGTSGSYEQYF TGTGCCAGCAGCTTAGGGACTAGCGGATCCTACGAGCAGTACTTC
TRBJ2-1 15 TRBD2 TRBV3-1/TRBV3-2 once CASSAASGRAGEQFF TGTGCCAGCTCCGCGGCTAGCGGGAGGGCAGGAGAGCAGTTCTTC
TRBJ1-5 18 NA TRBV19 NA CASSIYPEAVGGNQPQHF TGTGCCAGTAGTATTTACCCGGAGGCAGTGGGGGGTAATCAGCCCCAGCATTTT
TRBJ1-4 15 NA TRBV28 NA CASQTTGGFYEKLFF TGTGCCAGTCAAACGACGGGAGGATTTTATGAAAAACTGTTTTTT
TRBJ1-1 14 NA TRBV5-4 NA CASSTDRFKGEAFF TGTGCCAGCAGCACCGACAGGTTTAAGGGGGAAGCTTTCTTT
TRBJ2-4 18 TRBD1 TRBV11-2 NA CASSLDRTGRRAKNIQYF TGTGCCAGCAGCTTAGATAGGACAGGGAGGAGAGCCAAAAACATTCAGTACTTC
TRBJ1-4 15 NA TRBV15 NA CATSRDSLGGEKLFF TGTGCCACCAGCAGAGACAGCCTGGGGGGAGAAAAACTGTTTTTT
TRBJ2-5 14 TRBD1 TRBV5-1 NA CASSGGQAGETQYF TGCGCCAGCAGCGGGGGACAGGCGGGGGAGACCCAGTACTTC
TRBJ2-3 18 TRBD2 TRBV7-2 NA CASSDQPPGLAGADTQYF TGTGCCAGCAGCGACCAACCACCTGGACTAGCGGGGGCAGATACGCAGTATTTT
TRBJ2-1 15 TRBD2 TRBV3-1/TRBV3-2 NA CASSQGRRENNEQFF TGTGCCAGCAGCCAAGGTAGGCGGGAGAACAATGAGCAGTTCTTC
TRBJ2-7 11 NA TRBV5-4 NA CASSLADSKYF TGTGCCAGCAGCTTGGCCGATAGCAAGTACTTC
TRBJ2-1 15 TRBD2 TRBV6-2/TRBV6-3 few CASSDGLAGNNEQFF TGTGCCAGCAGCGACGGACTAGCGGGAAACAATGAGCAGTTCTTC